This TCR beta chain is drawn from a study of OX40 agonist ivuxolimab in advanced cancers. This CDR3 region has 16 residues. The V and J ends lost 7 bases and 11 bases, in that order; junction bases with no gene match: 15. Germline-derived CDR1 and CDR2 are SNHLY and FYNNEI. The table came from immunoSEQ multiplex PCR; TCRdb's copy has only in-frame clones and leaves some out. Of about 53,000 clones listed, 70% to 85% were seen once; the top ten hold about 13%. In the case of this clone: The target antigen is unknown.

Findings and limits, study-wide: Antigen targets of the expanded peripheral T cells went undetermined.

This clonotype was sampled from an adult with an advanced solid tumor such as melanoma, head and neck, liver or kidney cancer. The specimen was CD4+ or CD8+ T cells sorted from blood, collected in a trial of the OX40 agonist ivuxolimab. The chain links TRBV2 to TRBJ2-3; the match to TRBD2 covers 13 bases. The CDR3 nucleotides are TGTGCCAGCATAGGACTAGCGGGAGCGATCGGGAGGAAGCAGTATTTT. It yields the protein CASIGLAGAIGRKQYF.